This T cell receptor beta chain was documented in a study of shared clonotypes between healthy human individuals. Across the study: Every donor yielded three CD4 naive, three CD4 memory, two CD8 naive and one CD8 memory plate. Study-wide points: Deeper or shallower sequencing was expected to change how clonotypes are shared among donors. Some naive CD4 clonotypes, roughly 4.7%, turned up in common across a handful of donors.

Each sorted subset replicate got 200 ng genomic DNA, approximately 27,000 genomes. Measured with immunoSEQ multiplex PCR; TCRdb has only the in-frame clones, and not every one. The sample holds 560,000 or so clones, approximately 96% seen once. Selected positively for CCR7 and CD45RO-negative, naive CD8 cells excluded terminally differentiated effector memory CD45RA+ cells. As for this clone: Antigen specificity is unknown. Other DNA sequences within the sample encode an identical CDR3.

The J segment lost 0 bases and the V segment lost 3 bases, leaving 5 bases of the junction unmatched. From germline, CDR1 is LNHDA and CDR2 SQIVND (reference sequence). This CDR3 comprises 15 residues. V usage is TRBV19 and J usage is TRBJ2-7; 7 nucleotides line up with TRBD2. The TCR originated in a woman in her twenties or thirties in good health. Sample: naive CD8+ T cells sorted from blood. The chain's CDR3 is CASSIGLAGSYEQYF. DNA of the CDR3: TGTGCCAGTAGTATCGGGTTAGCGGGCTCCTACGAGCAGTACTTC.